A single sample gave rise to the 32 T cell receptor beta chains below, sequenced in a study of T cells after somatic rescue of genetic block. Clones were sequenced by immunoSEQ multiplex PCR, and TCRdb holds only the in-frame ones, with some missing. The sample records 110,000 or so clones, about nine tenths being singletons. The sequenced sample was peripheral blood mononuclear cells (PBMCs). Receptors were obtained from a woman aged 18 to 35.

The CDR3 region has the DNA TGTGCCAGCAGCAAGTATACCGCAGATACGCAGTATTTT. Protein sequence: CASSKYTADTQYF. The chain uses TRBV7-3 and TRBJ2-3; D unclear. This CDR3 region has 13 residues. Germline V gives CDR1 SGHTA, CDR2 FQGTGA. V lost 5 bases to trimming and J lost 4 bases, with 10 bases between them.

This clone was found a few times. V usage is TRBV14 and J usage is TRBJ1-1; D gene unclear. The germline V and J ends were trimmed by 0 bases and 3 bases, with 11 bases remaining between them. Looked up from germline, CDR1 is SGHDN and CDR2 is FVKESK. CDR3 length: 15 residues. The CDR3 sequence is CASSQEGAGYTEAFF. CDR3 in DNA: TGTGCCAGCAGCCAAGAGGGAGCGGGATACACTGAAGCTTTCTTT.

This chain's CDR3 is CASGRTGAYNEQFF. CDR3 bases: TGTGCCAGCGGACGGACAGGGGCCTACAATGAGCAGTTCTTC. The rearrangement joins TRBV11-2 to TRBJ2-1, with 9 bases lining up with TRBD1. Unmatched junction bases numbered 4, after V lost 8 bases and J lost 2 bases. CDR3 length: 14 amino acids. Germline V lookup: CDR1 SGHAT, CDR2 FQNNGV. Looking up the rest from reference TRBV11-2 and TRBJ2-1 gives the full variable domain: EAGVAQSPRYKIIEKRQSVAFWCNPISGHATLYWYQQILGQGPKLLIQFQNNGVVDDSQLPKDRFSAERLKGVDSTLKIQPAKLEDSAVYLCASGRTGAYNEQFFGPGTRLTVL.

The V and J genes are TRBV9 and TRBJ2-2; 10 nucleotides align to TRBD1. The CDR3 spans 16 residues. Germline V lookup: CDR1 SGDLS, CDR2 YYNGEE. V gave up 0 bases and J gave up 7 bases; unmatched junction bases: 6. The DNA of the CDR3 is TGTGCCAGCAGCGTAGGCGGACAGGGGGTTGACGGGGAGCTGTTTTTT. It codes for CASSVGGQGVDGELFF.

The rearrangement links TRBV4-1 to TRBJ1-3; D possibly corresponds to TRBD1 (5 bases). CDR1 and CDR2 from the germline V gene are MGHRA and YSYEKL. Trimming stripped 1 base from V and 0 bases from J, with 10 bases between. CDR3 length: 16 amino acids. CDR3 nucleotide sequence: TGCGCCAGCAGCCAAGCAGGGTTGGACTCTGGAAACACCATATATTTT. This encodes CASSQAGLDSGNTIYF.

This clone appeared a few times. This sequence joins TRBV6-5 and TRBJ2-7; the match to TRBD2 covers 7 bases. Trimming took 5 bases from V and 1 from J; bases not matched to a gene: 8. Germline lookup yields CDR1 MNHEY and CDR2 SVGAGI. CDR3 length: 15 amino acids. Written as DNA, the CDR3 is TGTGCCAGCAGTACGGAGGACGGGGGGTCCTACGAGCAGTACTTC. This sequence encodes CASSTEDGGSYEQYF.

The rearrangement links TRBV5-4 to TRBJ1-6, with 7 bases that match TRBD1. The CDR3 contains 15 residues. Trimming took 3 bases from V and 6 from J; bases not matched to a gene: 6. Germline CDR1 is SGHNT and CDR2 is YYREEE (reference sequence). The CDR3 reads CASSSQGGPNSPLHF. For the CDR3, the DNA is TGTGCCAGCAGCTCTCAGGGGGGCCCTAATTCACCCCTCCACTTT.

This clone has a single count. The V call is TRBV5-4, the J call TRBJ2-7; possibly TRBD2 for D (5 bases). Germline V gives CDR1 SGHNT, CDR2 YYREEE (reference sequence). V was pared by 3 bases and J by 6 bases, with 16 bases between. The CDR3 is 14 residues long. CDR3: CASSWETPDSEQYF. DNA of the CDR3: TGTGCCAGCAGCTGGGAGACCCCCGATTCCGAGCAGTACTTC.

The chain recombines TRBV11-2 with TRBJ2-3, with D tentatively TRBD1 or TRBD2 (6 bases each). V gave up 5 bases and J gave up 4 bases, with 16 bases separating them. Germline V gene data show CDR1 as SGHAT and CDR2 as FQNNGV. The CDR3 runs 15 residues. CDR3: CASSTRGAGPDTQYF. As DNA, the CDR3 is TGTGCCAGCAGCACTAGGGGGGCAGGTCCAGATACGCAGTATTTT.

This chain links TRBV10-3 with TRBJ2-7, with D tentatively TRBD1 (5 bases). This CDR3 is 15 amino acids long. V dropped 2 bases and J dropped 5 bases, with 16 bases sitting between them. Germline assignment: CDR1 ENHRY and CDR2 SYGVKD. CDR3 coding DNA: TGTGCCATCAGTGAGGTGGCAGAGCAGGGCCACGAGCAGTACTTC. Its protein product is CAISEVAEQGHEQYF.

This chain links TRBV4-1 with TRBJ1-2; TRBD1 might be the D (6 bases). The V end lost 1 base, the J end lost 4 bases, and 16 bases lay between the germline ends. In germline, CDR1 is MGHRA, CDR2 YSYEKL. The CDR3 contains 16 residues. DNA of the CDR3: TGCGCCAGCAGCCAAGTCCTGGGGGGGCGCTCCTATGGCTACACCTTC. As protein: CASSQVLGGRSYGYTF.

V gene TRBV12-5 combines with J gene TRBJ1-2; 10 bases align to TRBD1. V lost 6 bases, J lost 3 bases, and 10 bases stayed unmatched. This CDR3 spans 16 amino acids. Germline CDR1 and CDR2: LGHNT and FRNRAP. The CDR3 DNA reads TGTGCTAGTGGCCTGACACCCGGGACAGGGGACTATGGCTACACCTTC. Translated: CASGLTPGTGDYGYTF.

The V gene is TRBV5-1, the J gene TRBJ2-5, with a weak D call TRBD2 (5 bases). Trimming pared 4 bases from V and 0 bases from J, leaving 13 bases between. There are 15 residues in the CDR3. Germline V gene sequence: CDR1 SGHRS, CDR2 YFSETQ. CDR3 DNA: TGCGCCAGCAGCAGAGTCGGGGTGTACCAAGAGACCCAGTACTTC. It encodes CASSRVGVYQETQYF.

The chain carries TRBV28 and TRBJ1-2; D is ambiguous. Germline CDR1 MDHEN, CDR2 SYDVKM. The CDR3 is made up of 16 amino acids. Trimming cost V 7 bases and J 4 bases, with 22 bases left between them. The CDR3 spells CASTQFPGSKAYGYTF. CDR3 sequence (DNA): TGTGCCAGCACCCAATTCCCCGGGTCCAAAGCCTATGGCTACACCTTC.

The chain links TRBV6-1 to TRBJ1-6, with 7 bases that match TRBD1. This CDR3 region has 13 residues. CDR1 and CDR2 (germline): MNHNS, SASEGT. Losses at the gene ends were 6 bases for V and 4 bases for J; bases not matched to a gene: 0. CDR3 bases: TGTGCCAGCAGACAGGGGTATAATTCACCCCTCCACTTT. Translating it yields CASRQGYNSPLHF.

The genes are TRBV27 and TRBJ2-3; 7 bases agree with TRBD1. The CDR3 sequence is 14 residues long. The trim removed 5 bases at V and 5 bases at J, leaving 7 bases unmatched. CDR1 and CDR2 (germline): MNHEY, SMNVEV (reference sequence). The DNA for the CDR3 is TGTGCCAGCAGTCCTCGGACAGGTGTAGATACGCAGTATTTT. Its protein product is CASSPRTGVDTQYF.

This clone was seen a single time. V gene TRBV4-3 combines with J gene TRBJ2-1; tentative D call: TRBD2 (5 bases). CDR3 length: 16 amino acids. Per the germline V gene, CDR1 is LGHNA and CDR2 is YSLEER. The V and J ends lost 1 base and 8 bases respectively, with 18 bases between them. CDR3 in amino acids: CASSQALVEAYHEQFF. The CDR3 nucleotides are TGCGCCAGCAGCCAAGCCTTGGTGGAGGCGTACCATGAGCAGTTCTTC.

J is TRBJ2-1 and V is TRBV4-2; 11 nucleotides agree with TRBD2. With 0 bases clipped from V and 4 bases from J, the junction kept 5 bases outside the gene matches. The CDR3 is 17 residues long. Germline V lookup: CDR1 LGHNA, CDR2 YNFKEQ. DNA for the CDR3: TGTGCCAGCAGCCAAGAGGATAGCGGGGGGGGTTACAATGAGCAGTTCTTC. Its protein product is CASSQEDSGGGYNEQFF.

The rearrangement links TRBV7-2 to TRBJ2-7; 8 bases are a match to TRBD2. The CDR3 runs 16 residues. V was pared by 1 base and J by 5 bases, with 10 bases of the junction left unmatched. In germline, CDR1 is SGHTA, CDR2 FQGNSA. The CDR3 loop is CASSLVGGGPSDEQYF. The CDR3 DNA sequence: TGTGCCAGCAGCTTAGTCGGCGGGGGGCCCTCGGACGAGCAGTACTTC.

The chain is built from TRBV6-1 and TRBJ1-1; TRBD1 might be the D (5 bases). The CDR3 consists of 14 residues. V lost 6 bases and J lost 0, with 11 bases in between. Germline assignment: CDR1 MNHNS and CDR2 SASEGT. The CDR3 reads CASSSQALNTEAFF. The CDR3 DNA reads as TGTGCCAGCAGCTCACAGGCTTTGAACACTGAAGCTTTCTTT.

This chain joins TRBV11-1 and TRBJ2-7, with D uncertain. V dropped 1 base and J dropped 1 base, with 11 bases sitting between them. The CDR3 sequence is 15 residues long. From germline, CDR1 is SGHAT and CDR2 FQDESV (reference sequence). The DNA of the CDR3 is TGTGCCAGCAGCTTAGGTCGGACGGTGTCCTACGAGCAGTACTTC. It yields the protein CASSLGRTVSYEQYF.

The V gene is TRBV7-2, the J gene TRBJ1-1, with D possibly TRBD1 on 6 matching bases. V lost 3 bases to trimming and J lost 3 bases, with 14 bases between them. CDR3 length: 15 residues. CDR1 and CDR2 (germline): SGHTA, FQGNSA. The CDR3 sequence is CASSFRGQGYTEAFF. DNA for the CDR3: TGTGCCAGCAGCTTTCGGGGGCAGGGCTACACTGAAGCTTTCTTT.

This sequence joins TRBV7-2 and TRBJ1-5, with D unclear. Germline V gene sequence: CDR1 SGHTA, CDR2 FQGNSA. This CDR3 spans 14 amino acids. The V gene lost 5 bases and the J gene lost 5 bases, with 13 bases spanning the gap. DNA for the CDR3: TGTGCCAGCAGCCCTCCGGGGAACCATCAGCCCCAGCATTTT. It specifies CASSPPGNHQPQHF.

The V gene is TRBV7-6, the J gene TRBJ1-2; possibly TRBD1 for D (5 bases). The CDR3 sequence is 14 residues long. Trimming took off 4 bases at V and 7 bases at J, with 16 bases between the two ends. Germline values: CDR1 SGHVS, CDR2 FNYEAQ. CDR3 protein: CASSSQPFGTGYTF. The CDR3 DNA reads TGTGCCAGCAGCTCACAACCTTTCGGGACTGGCTACACCTTC. Combining the CDR3 with reference TRBV7-6 and TRBJ1-2 gives the whole variable domain GAGVSQSPRYKVTKRGQDVALRCDPISGHVSLYWYRQALGQGPEFLTYFNYEAQQDKSGLPNDRFSAERPEGSISTLTIQRTEQRDSAMYRCASSSQPFGTGYTFGSGTRLTVV.

The chain recombines TRBV7-9 with TRBJ2-2; either TRBD1 or TRBD2 may fit D (7 bases each). Germline V gene data show CDR1 as SEHNR and CDR2 as FQNEAQ (reference sequence). V dropped 7 bases and J dropped 0 bases, with 15 bases sitting between them. This CDR3 comprises 16 residues. CDR3 protein: CASTLTGRANTGELFF. The CDR3 nucleotides are TGTGCCAGCACCCTGACAGGGAGGGCGAACACCGGGGAGCTGTTTTTT.

The rearrangement joins TRBV27 to TRBJ2-2, with TRBD2 identical over 7 bases. Germline V gene lookup returns CDR1 MNHEY and CDR2 SMNVEV (reference sequence). There are 15 residues in the CDR3. The V segment lost 5 bases and the J segment 6 bases; nucleotides outside the gene matches: 9. As DNA, the CDR3 is TGTGCCAGCAGTGGGACGGGGGGAAGTCCCGGGGAGCTGTTTTTT. It codes for CASSGTGGSPGELFF.

J is TRBJ1-2 and V is TRBV7-2; 8 bases match TRBD1. The CDR3 is 14 amino acids. Trimming cost V 5 bases and J 7 bases; bases outside gene matches: 9. Germline CDR1 is SGHTA and CDR2 is FQGNSA. The CDR3 DNA follows: TGTGCCAGCAGCGCCACAGGGGGACCCGGTGGCTACACCTTC. The encoded protein is CASSATGGPGGYTF.

This clone was recorded only once. J is TRBJ2-2 and V is TRBV11-1; unclear D gene. CDR1 is SGHAT, CDR2 FQDESV, per germline (reference sequence). The CDR3 totals 15 residues. V was cut by 4 bases and J by 5 bases, with 14 bases left in between. In DNA, the CDR3 is TGTGCCAGCAGCTACGATGGCTTGGGTACCGGGGAGCTGTTTTTT. This translates into CASSYDGLGTGELFF.

The chain employs TRBV7-2 and TRBJ2-3; unclear D gene. The germline V gene encodes CDR1 SGHTA and CDR2 FQGNSA. This CDR3 has 13 residues. Trimming shortened V by 4 bases and J by 3 bases, and 8 bases separated the two germline ends. DNA of the CDR3: TGTGCCAGCAGCTCGTACGTTACAGATACGCAGTATTTT. Encoded protein: CASSSYVTDTQYF. The full variable domain, rest sourced from reference TRBV7-2 and TRBJ2-3, is GAGVSQSPSNKVTEKGKDVELRCDPISGHTALYWYRQSLGQGLEFLIYFQGNSAPDKSGLPSDRFSAERTGGSVSTLTIQRTQQEDSAVYLCASSSYVTDTQYFGPGTRLTVL.

The chain links TRBV5-1 to TRBJ2-7, with D perhaps being TRBD1 or TRBD2 (5 bases each). Germline CDR1 and CDR2: SGHRS and YFSETQ. V was trimmed by 7 bases and J by 5 bases, leaving 13 bases between them. The CDR3 is 12 residues long. The CDR3 nucleotides are TGCGCCAGCGGGGGAAGGGGCGACGAGCAGTACTTC. Amino acids: CASGGRGDEQYF.

In its sample, this clone was seen once. The chain carries TRBV2 and TRBJ1-2; 11 bases line up with TRBD1. Germline V CDR1 and CDR2: SNHLY, FYNNEI. The trim removed 6 bases at V and 9 bases at J, leaving 12 bases unmatched. The CDR3 spans 15 residues. The CDR3 bases are TGTGCCAGCAGGACAAGGCGGGACAGGGGGACGCGCTACACCTTC. This translates into CASRTRRDRGTRYTF.

The chain joins TRBV4-1 to TRBJ2-7; 7 bases are shared with TRBD2. The germline V gene encodes CDR1 MGHRA and CDR2 YSYEKL. This CDR3 is built from 15 residues. Trimming at V came to 5 bases and at J to 3 bases, leaving 10 bases not matched to a gene. The chain's CDR3 is CASSGMPRGVYEQYF. The DNA for the CDR3 is TGCGCCAGCAGCGGAATGCCCCGGGGGGTCTACGAGCAGTACTTC.